The 17 T cell receptor beta chains presented below share a single source sample, sequenced in a study of early T cells in non-severe SARS-CoV-2 infection. TCRdb itself ran the 5' RACE reads through MiXCR, one entry per CDR3 protein. The table includes some 73,000 distinct CDR3 sequences, 10% to 15% detected once. The sample consisted of whole blood. The receptors derive from an adult who was a healthcare worker with PCR-confirmed SARS-CoV-2 infection or an uninfected control (not recorded which).

This clonotype was counted ten times or more. The genes are TRBV7-9 and TRBJ1-1, with D hard to call. This CDR3 is built from 14 residues. CDR1 and CDR2 from the germline V gene are SEHNR and FQNEAQ (reference sequence). Trimming removed 3 bases at V and 6 bases at J, with 14 bases between. The CDR3 here is CASSFSPSEAEAFF. DNA for the CDR3: TGTGCCAGCAGCTTCTCCCCGTCAGAAGCTGAAGCTTTCTTT. Full variable domain (rest looked up from reference TRBV7-9 and TRBJ1-1): DTGVSQNPRHKITKRGQNVTFRCDPISEHNRLYWYRQTLGQGPEFLTYFQNEAQLEKSRLLSDRFSAERPKGSFSTLEIQRTEQGDSAMYLCASSFSPSEAEAFFGQGTRLTVV.

The chain employs TRBV6-6 and TRBJ1-5, with no clear D. This CDR3 comprises 16 residues. The germline CDR1 and CDR2 sequences are MNHNY and SVGAGI (reference sequence). The V gene lost 11 bases and the J gene lost 3 bases, with 23 bases spanning the gap. CDR3 residues: CASRPGEGGNNQPQHF. DNA of the CDR3: TGTGCCTCCCGTCCCGGGGAAGGAGGAAACAATCAGCCCCAGCATTTT.

This chain joins TRBV7-6 and TRBJ1-5; no firm D call. This CDR3 has 13 amino acids. CDR1 is SGHVS and CDR2 is FNYEAQ in the germline V gene. Trimming cost V 2 bases and J 8 bases, with 10 bases left between them. The CDR3 sequence: CASSLWRTEPQHF. The CDR3 nucleotides are TGTGCCAGCAGCTTATGGAGAACTGAGCCCCAGCATTTT.

The V call is TRBV19, the J call TRBJ1-4; TRBD1 matches at 10 bases. The CDR3 sequence is 14 residues long. The germline CDR1 and CDR2 sequences are LNHDA and SQIVND (reference sequence). V shed 7 bases, J shed 7 bases, and the junction held 6 bases outside the gene matches. CDR3 region: CASTRTGGPEKLFF. CDR3 nucleotides: TGTGCCAGTACTAGGACAGGGGGACCTGAAAAACTGTTTTTT.

This chain links TRBV10-3 with TRBJ2-1, with D perhaps being TRBD1 or TRBD2 (5 bases each). Trimming shortened V by 6 bases and J by 5 bases, and 14 bases separated the two germline ends. This CDR3 has 14 residues. The germline V gene encodes CDR1 ENHRY and CDR2 SYGVKD. DNA of the CDR3: TGTGCCATCAGGGGGACGAGGGGTGACAATGAGCAGTTCTTC. Translation gives CAIRGTRGDNEQFF.

This clonotype was counted many times. This chain uses TRBV4-1 with TRBJ2-1; TRBD1 or TRBD2 may be the D gene (7 bases each). Trimming took 0 bases from V and 5 from J, leaving 14 bases between them. The germline gives CDR1 MGHRA, CDR2 YSYEKL. There are 16 residues in the CDR3. The CDR3 DNA reads TGCGCCAGCAGCCAAGAGGACAGGCGGGAGAACAATGAGCAGTTCTTC. Translation: CASSQEDRRENNEQFF.

The DNA of the CDR3 is TGTGCCAGCGCGGGGGGAGGATTAATCTCTGGAAACACCATATATTTT. As protein: CASAGGGLISGNTIYF. The rearrangement links TRBV3-1 to TRBJ1-3, with D possibly being TRBD1 (5 bases). V lost 8 bases, J lost 0 bases, and 17 bases lay in between. Germline V lookup: CDR1 LGHDT, CDR2 YNNKEL (reference sequence). The length of the CDR3 is 16 residues.

This clonotype showed up just a few times. This chain links TRBV29-1 with TRBJ1-2; TRBD1 matches at 11 bases. J was trimmed by 8 bases and V by 4 bases; bases with no gene match: 6. The germline CDR1 and CDR2 sequences are SQVTM and ANQGSEA. This CDR3 spans 13 amino acids. As DNA, the CDR3 is TGCAGCGTTGTGGGACAGGGGGTCGGCGGCTACACCTTC. It specifies CSVVGQGVGGYTF.

The chain recombines TRBV25-1 with TRBJ1-4; D remains ambiguous. Trimming took 4 bases from V and 4 from J, leaving 13 bases between them. Germline assignment: CDR1 MGHDK and CDR2 SYGVNS. The CDR3 has 15 residues. The CDR3 bases are TGTGCCAGCAGTGGGGCCCACAGCCATAATGAAAAACTGTTTTTT. As protein: CASSGAHSHNEKLFF.

V usage is TRBV6-5 and J usage is TRBJ2-3; a possible D gene is TRBD1 (6 bases). This CDR3 is 15 amino acids long. Between the trimmed V and J ends, which lost 2 bases and 2 bases, there was a span of 11 bases. Germline CDR1 and CDR2: MNHEY and SVGAGI. The CDR3 sequence is CASSYGTTTTDTQYF. CDR3 nucleotides: TGTGCCAGCAGTTACGGGACAACTACCACAGATACGCAGTATTTT.

This clonotype was picked up a small number of times. The V call is TRBV5-1, the J call TRBJ1-5, with D hard to call. Germline loops: CDR1 SGHRS, CDR2 YFSETQ. Trimming stripped 0 bases from V and 4 bases from J, with 8 bases between. The length of the CDR3 is 14 residues. The CDR3 sequence: CASSLGQPNQPQHF. The CDR3 DNA reads as TGCGCCAGCAGCTTGGGGCAACCGAATCAGCCCCAGCATTTT. The full variable domain, completed using reference TRBV5-1 and TRBJ1-5, is KAGVTQTPRYLIKTRGQQVTLSCSPISGHRSVSWYQQTPGQGLQFLFEYFSETQRNKGNFPGRFSGRQFSNSRSEMNVSTLELGDSALYLCASSLGQPNQPQHFGDGTRLSIL.

This chain links TRBV18 with TRBJ1-2; no definite D call. CDR1 and CDR2 from the germline V gene are KGHSH and LQKENI. The CDR3 is 12 amino acids. The V gene lost 6 bases and the J gene lost 6 bases, with 11 bases spanning the gap. The CDR3 reads CASSPTWDGYTF. The CDR3 DNA follows: TGTGCCAGCTCGCCTACATGGGATGGCTACACCTTC.

The chain combines TRBV5-1 with TRBJ2-7, with D possibly called TRBD1 or TRBD2 (5 bases each). The CDR3 covers 13 residues. Germline CDR1 SGHRS, CDR2 YFSETQ. V was pared by 4 bases and J by 4 bases, with 12 bases between. The CDR3 region is CASSVGTDYEQYF. The CDR3 DNA sequence: TGCGCCAGCAGCGTCGGGACGGATTACGAGCAGTACTTC.

This clonotype was recorded many times. The chain has TRBV12-3 or TRBV12-4 and TRBJ2-3, with TRBD2 identical over 12 bases. The CDR3 is 15 amino acids. The V and J ends lost 8 bases and 0 bases, in that order; junction bases with no gene match: 3. The CDR3 DNA sequence: TGTGCCAGCTCTAGCGGGAGGGGAAGCACAGATACGCAGTATTTT. Its translation: CASSSGRGSTDTQYF.

CDR3 protein: CATSDFEGNQPQHF. Here the CDR3 DNA reads TGTGCCACCAGTGATTTTGAGGGCAATCAGCCCCAGCATTTT. This rearrangement joins TRBV24-1 to TRBJ1-5; D unclear. Trimming removed 1 base at V and 2 bases at J, with 5 bases between. The germline V gene has CDR1 KGHDR and CDR2 SFDVKD. The CDR3 runs 14 residues.

This clonotype was seen at least ten times. V and J are TRBV6-1 and TRBJ2-3, with TRBD1 identical over 10 bases. The CDR3 has 15 amino acids. The germline gives CDR1 MNHNS, CDR2 SASEGT. V gave up 4 bases and J gave up 4 bases; unmatched junction bases: 5. The CDR3 DNA reads TGTGCCAGCAGTGGCCTGGGACAGGGGCCAGATACGCAGTATTTT. It yields the protein CASSGLGQGPDTQYF.

This clonotype has a handful of counts. The chain joins TRBV11-2 to TRBJ2-7; no clear D. The CDR3 extends over 14 amino acids. Germline CDR1 and CDR2: SGHAT and FQNNGV. Trimming shortened V by 0 bases and J by 3 bases, and 9 bases separated the two germline ends. In DNA form, the CDR3 reads TGTGCCAGCAGCTTAGACAGTGAATTCTACGAGCAGTACTTC. Its protein is CASSLDSEFYEQYF.